The 25 T cell receptor beta chains below come from one sample, sequenced in a study of blood T cell repertoires in COVID-19. Profiled with immunoSEQ multiplex PCR; TCRdb holds only in-frame clones, not every one. The sample yields 200,000 to 250,000 clones, 70% to 90% seen once. Sequencing was done on a sample of peripheral blood. Receptors originate from a man in his fifties or sixties with COVID-19, enrolled during active disease.

The chain couples TRBV11-2 to TRBJ2-1, with D perhaps TRBD2 (6 bases). The CDR3 loop spans 15 amino acids. The V end was cut by 3 bases, the J end by 0 bases, with 9 bases between. Germline V gene data show CDR1 as SGHAT and CDR2 as FQNNGV. The CDR3, as DNA: TGTGCCAGCAGCTTCGCCGGGGGCTCCTACAATGAGCAGTTCTTC. Translation gives CASSFAGGSYNEQFF.

The rearrangement joins TRBV9 to TRBJ1-4; 9 positions match TRBD1. V lost 0 bases and J lost 7; bases outside the gene matches: 4. The germline V gene has CDR1 SGDLS and CDR2 YYNGEE. The CDR3 extends over 15 amino acids. Written as DNA, the CDR3 is TGTGCCAGCAGCGTAGGAGGGACAGGGTTTGAAAAACTGTTTTTT. This encodes CASSVGGTGFEKLFF.

In its sample, this clone was seen once. The chain joins TRBV6-5 to TRBJ1-1; the match to TRBD1 covers 10 bases. CDR3 length: 16 amino acids. Germline V CDR1 and CDR2: MNHEY, SVGAGI. V lost 0 bases to trimming and J lost 6 bases; unmatched junction nucleotides: 7. CDR3 coding DNA: TGTGCCAGCAGTTACTCCTCCGGGACAGGGGAAGCTGAAGCTTTCTTT. Protein: CASSYSSGTGEAEAFF.

The gene calls are TRBV3-1 (or the pseudogene TRBV3-2) and TRBJ2-7, with D possibly matching TRBD2 (6 bases). The CDR3 sequence is 14 residues long. V was pared by 1 base and J by 6 bases, with 13 bases between. Germline CDR1 is LGHDT and CDR2 is YNNKEL (reference sequence). CDR3 residues: CASSQAAAGIEQYF. Written as DNA, the CDR3 is TGTGCCAGCAGCCAAGCAGCGGCGGGGATCGAGCAGTACTTC.

This chain joins TRBV6-5 and TRBJ2-1; 8 nucleotides align to TRBD2. Germline V gene data show CDR1 as MNHEY and CDR2 as SVGAGI. The CDR3 extends over 14 amino acids. The junction had 13 bases not matched to a gene; V was cut back by 9 bases and J by 9 bases. The CDR3 protein is CASLREGVWVEQFF. The CDR3 DNA follows: TGTGCCAGTCTCCGGGAGGGGGTATGGGTTGAGCAGTTCTTC.

This clone was seen once. The chain employs TRBV5-1 and TRBJ1-1; a weak D match, TRBD1 (6 bases). Trimming cost V 4 bases and J 6 bases, with 16 bases left between them. Germline CDR1 and CDR2: SGHRS and YFSETQ. The CDR3 has 14 residues. CDR3 in amino acids: CASSGTGRGAEAFF. In DNA form, the CDR3 reads TGCGCCAGCAGCGGAACAGGGAGGGGCGCTGAAGCTTTCTTT.

J is TRBJ2-7 and V is TRBV4-2, with TRBD1 matching over 12 bases. The CDR3 is 17 residues long. Germline V gene data show CDR1 as LGHNA and CDR2 as YNFKEQ. Unmatched junction bases numbered 9, after V lost 3 bases and J lost 3 bases. CDR3 in amino acids: CASSHEAGTGGVYEQYF. In nucleotides, the CDR3 is TGTGCCAGCAGCCATGAAGCCGGGACAGGGGGCGTCTACGAGCAGTACTTC.

J is TRBJ2-4 and V is TRBV7-9; D gene ambiguous. Germline CDR1 and CDR2: SEHNR and FQNEAQ (reference sequence). The CDR3 totals 11 residues. Trimming cost V 7 bases and J 8 bases, with 9 bases left between them. The CDR3 sequence: CASNPVDIQYF. The DNA for the CDR3 is TGTGCCAGCAACCCGGTAGACATTCAGTACTTC.

The CDR3 sequence: CASSLSAISYEQYF. CDR3 DNA: TGTGCCAGCAGCCTTAGCGCTATCTCCTACGAGCAGTACTTC. J is TRBJ2-7 and V is TRBV3-1 (or the pseudogene TRBV3-2), with a tentative D call TRBD2 (5 bases). Trimming pared 4 bases from V and 0 bases from J, leaving 10 bases between. The CDR3 extends over 14 amino acids. Germline V gene data show CDR1 as LGHDT and CDR2 as YNNKEL (reference sequence).

The chain joins TRBV6-5 to TRBJ1-4; maybe TRBD1 (5 bases). Trimming left V 2 bases short and J 8 bases short, with 12 bases between. The CDR3 sequence is 14 residues long. Germline loops: CDR1 MNHEY, CDR2 SVGAGI. CDR3 amino acids: CASSYRQGQEKLFF. The CDR3, as DNA: TGTGCCAGCAGTTACAGGCAGGGCCAAGAAAAACTGTTTTTT.

The chain uses TRBV3-1 (or the pseudogene TRBV3-2) and TRBJ1-2; tentative D call: TRBD1 (5 bases). There are 13 residues in the CDR3. V was pared by 0 bases and J by 10 bases, with 12 bases between. Germline V gene lookup returns CDR1 LGHDT and CDR2 YNNKEL (reference sequence). The CDR3, as DNA: TGTGCCAGCAGCCAAGATCTTGACAGAGCCTACACCTTC. Translating gives CASSQDLDRAYTF.

This chain links TRBV10-3 with TRBJ2-7; TRBD2 matches 13 bases. V shed 3 bases and J 7 bases; nucleotides not matched to a gene: 6. There are 15 residues in the CDR3. Germline values: CDR1 ENHRY, CDR2 SYGVKD. This CDR3 is CAISEGLAGVSEQYF. In DNA, the CDR3 is TGTGCCATCAGTGAAGGACTAGCGGGAGTTAGTGAGCAGTACTTC.

The J gene is TRBJ1-4, the V gene TRBV5-1; no definite D call. Trimming took 3 bases from V and 6 from J, leaving 15 bases between them. CDR3 length equals 15 residues. Germline V gene lookup returns CDR1 SGHRS and CDR2 YFSETQ. The CDR3, as DNA: TGCGCCAGCAGCTCCGGGTCGCCGTCGGATGAAAAACTGTTTTTT. As protein: CASSSGSPSDEKLFF.

This sequence joins TRBV9 and TRBJ1-6; possible D gene TRBD1, 5 bases. There are 16 residues in the CDR3. The germline V and J ends were trimmed by 1 base and 4 bases, with 12 bases remaining between them. The germline gives CDR1 SGDLS, CDR2 YYNGEE. The CDR3 sequence is CASSVSDTWYNSPLHF. DNA for the CDR3: TGTGCCAGCAGCGTATCGGACACTTGGTATAATTCACCCCTCCACTTT.

The J gene is TRBJ2-6, the V gene TRBV27, with 13 bases that match TRBD2. The CDR3 totals 19 residues. The J segment lost 3 bases and the V segment lost 1 base, leaving 6 bases of the junction unmatched. Germline V gene sequence: CDR1 MNHEY, CDR2 SMNVEV (reference sequence). CDR3 nucleotides: TGTGCCAGCAGTTTATGGCCGGGACTAGCGGGAAGTGGGGCCAACGTCCTGACTTTC. Translating gives CASSLWPGLAGSGANVLTF.

This chain's CDR3 is CASSRDSYEQYF. The CDR3 DNA reads TGTGCCAGCAGCCGGGACAGCTACGAGCAGTACTTC. This chain joins TRBV3-1 (or the pseudogene TRBV3-2) and TRBJ2-7, with TRBD1 matching over 7 bases. The V and J ends lost 4 bases and 3 bases, in that order; junction bases with no gene match: 0. The germline V gene encodes CDR1 LGHDT and CDR2 YNNKEL (reference sequence). The CDR3 covers 12 residues.

The V call is TRBV19, the J call TRBJ2-5; possible D gene TRBD2, 8 bases. Deletions cut 5 bases from V and 5 bases from J, with 18 bases between. The CDR3 totals 15 residues. Germline V gives CDR1 LNHDA, CDR2 SQIVND (reference sequence). The CDR3 loop is CASSQPGGGAETQYF. The CDR3 DNA is TGTGCCAGTAGTCAGCCGGGAGGGGGCGCGGAGACCCAGTACTTC.

This clone was detected only once. The CDR3 nucleotides read TGTGCCACCAGCAGAGATACCCTACAGGTTTTAAATTCACCCCTCCACTTT. Translation: CATSRDTLQVLNSPLHF. The rearrangement uses TRBV15 and TRBJ1-6; possible D gene TRBD1, 5 bases. The CDR3 has 17 amino acids. Germline assignment: CDR1 LNHNV and CDR2 YYDKDF (reference sequence). Trimming shortened V by 0 bases and J by 7 bases, and 16 bases separated the two germline ends.

The chain links TRBV7-9 to TRBJ2-7, with D perhaps TRBD1 (6 bases). The germline gives CDR1 SEHNR, CDR2 FQNEAQ (reference sequence). CDR3 length: 14 amino acids. Trimming pared 4 bases from V and 2 bases from J, leaving 12 bases between. CDR3 loop: CASSSRTETYEQYF. The DNA of the CDR3 is TGTGCCAGCAGCTCGCGGACAGAAACCTACGAGCAGTACTTC.

On this clone itself: Other DNA sequences from this sample encode an identical CDR3 as well. The chain is built from TRBV12-3 or TRBV12-4 and TRBJ2-7; D remains ambiguous. V was cut by 3 bases and J by 1 base, with 7 bases left in between. This CDR3 contains 13 residues. CDR3 loop: CASSFGGSYEQYF. The CDR3 nucleotides are TGTGCCAGCAGTTTTGGCGGTTCCTACGAGCAGTACTTC.

J is TRBJ1-2 and V is TRBV28; D not certain. CDR3 size: 12 residues. Germline lookup yields CDR1 MDHEN and CDR2 SYDVKM. Trimming stripped 6 bases from V and 0 bases from J, with 5 bases between. CDR3 sequence reads: CASRQANYGYTF. DNA for the CDR3: TGTGCCAGCAGACAAGCTAACTATGGCTACACCTTC.

The rearrangement uses TRBV9 and TRBJ2-1, with D maybe TRBD2 (7 bases). This CDR3 is 15 amino acids long. Trimming stripped 0 bases from V and 6 bases from J, with 13 bases between. The germline CDR1 and CDR2 sequences are SGDLS and YYNGEE. CDR3 in amino acids: CASSVEGGQFNEQFF. The CDR3 DNA reads TGTGCCAGCAGCGTAGAGGGGGGGCAGTTCAATGAGCAGTTCTTC.

The chain has TRBV3-1 (or the pseudogene TRBV3-2) and TRBJ2-7; TRBD2 agrees at 8 bases. The V segment lost 5 bases and the J segment 4 bases; nucleotides outside the gene matches: 1. Germline lookup yields CDR1 LGHDT and CDR2 YNNKEL (reference sequence). This CDR3 region has 12 residues. The CDR3 nucleotides read TGTGCCAGCAGCGGGACTAGTTACGAGCAGTACTTC. Amino acids: CASSGTSYEQYF.

The genes are TRBV10-3 and TRBJ2-2; weak D call: TRBD1 (6 bases). The V gene's germline CDR1 is ENHRY and CDR2 SYGVKD. The CDR3 runs to 14 residues. V gave up 6 bases and J gave up 0 bases, with 8 bases separating them. CDR3 nucleotides: TGTGCCATCAGGGGGACACCGAACACCGGGGAGCTGTTTTTT. It translates to CAIRGTPNTGELFF.

This clone was observed a few times. The chain has TRBV18 and TRBJ1-1; weak D call: TRBD1 (5 bases). Germline loops: CDR1 KGHSH, CDR2 LQKENI. CDR3 length equals 13 residues. Trimming left V 4 bases short and J 3 bases short, with 9 bases between. The CDR3 loop reads CASSRARDTEAFF. The CDR3 DNA follows: TGTGCCAGCTCACGGGCCAGGGACACTGAAGCTTTCTTT.